Included here is one T cell receptor beta chain sequence, with context. These data originate in a study of blood T cell repertoires in COVID-19. Looking at the study overall: From the United States, Italy and Spain came samples of acute and convalescent COVID-19. Sample material is recorded as cDNA or gDNA derived from T cells, B-cell-depleted T cells, or PBMCs.

Per the original data handling: It was from reference gene primer amplification that nucleated cell counts were estimated. Clones were sequenced by immunoSEQ multiplex PCR, and TCRdb holds only the in-frame ones, with some missing. D and trimming were read from the DNA, whereas the V and J calls and clone size are those reported in that table. The table lists about 100,000 clones, about 83% of them singletons. This CDR3 comprises 13 residues. Germline-derived CDR1 and CDR2 are LGHNT and FRNRAP. Deletions cut 6 bases from V and 6 bases from J, with 12 bases between. The rearrangement uses TRBV12-5 and TRBJ1-5; D perhaps matches TRBD1 (5 bases). The sequence derives from a human donor in a cohort sampled during active COVID-19. Input material: peripheral blood. CDR3 bases: TGTGCTAGTGGCCTCAGGGTCGGTCAGCCCCAGCATTTT. Encoded protein: CASGLRVGQPQHF.